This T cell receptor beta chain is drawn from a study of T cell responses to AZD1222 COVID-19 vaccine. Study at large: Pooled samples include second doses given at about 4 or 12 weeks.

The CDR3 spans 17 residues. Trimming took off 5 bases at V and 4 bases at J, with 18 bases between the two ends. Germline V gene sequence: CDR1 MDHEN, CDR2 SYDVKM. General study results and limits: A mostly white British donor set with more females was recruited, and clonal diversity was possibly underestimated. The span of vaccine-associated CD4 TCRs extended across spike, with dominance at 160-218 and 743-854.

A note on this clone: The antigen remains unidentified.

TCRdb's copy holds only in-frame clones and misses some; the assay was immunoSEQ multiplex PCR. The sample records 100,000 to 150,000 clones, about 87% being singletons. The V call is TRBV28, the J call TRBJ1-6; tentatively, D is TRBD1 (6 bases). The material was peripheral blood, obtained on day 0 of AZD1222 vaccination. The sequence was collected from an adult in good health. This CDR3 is CASSPRDISHYNSPLHF. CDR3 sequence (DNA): TGTGCCAGCAGTCCCCGGGACATCTCCCATTATAATTCACCCCTCCACTTT.